The rows below give T cell receptor beta chains drawn from one sample of a study of blood T cell repertoires in COVID-19. The assay was immunoSEQ multiplex PCR, and TCRdb's table has in-frame clones only and misses some. The table lists 60,000 to 80,000 clones, roughly 84% of them singletons, with about 10% in the top ten. The sample comprised peripheral blood. These receptors came from a man aged 50 or older with active COVID-19. Each CDR3 is given with its conserved first and last residue. The D gene is left open where the match is weak. Clone size is stated in some rows and not others, as once, few, many or a class when expanded.

j_call clone_size v_call d_call cdr3_aa cdr3_nt
TRBJ2-7 - TRBV2 TRBD2 CASHPGLAGFYEQYF TGTGCCAGCCATCCGGGACTAGCGGGATTCTACGAGCAGTACTTC
TRBJ2-5 - TRBV5-1 TRBD1 CASSGQGRETQYF TGCGCCAGCAGCGGACAGGGGAGGGAGACCCAGTACTTC
TRBJ2-1 - TRBV7-6 - CASSLARSDEQFF TGTGCCAGCAGCTTAGCGCGTAGTGATGAGCAGTTCTTC
TRBJ2-7 - TRBV9 - CASSVDRGDFYEQYF TGTGCCAGCAGCGTAGATAGAGGGGACTTCTACGAGCAGTACTTC
TRBJ1-1 - TRBV5-1 TRBD1 CASSFTGGWNTEAFF TGCGCCAGCAGCTTTACAGGGGGCTGGAACACTGAAGCTTTCTTT
TRBJ2-7 - TRBV6-5 TRBD2 CALGLAGKEQYF TGTGCCCTCGGACTAGCGGGGAAAGAGCAGTACTTC
TRBJ2-7 few TRBV7-9 TRBD2 CASSLTSGRVGEQYF TGTGCCAGCAGCTTGACTAGCGGGAGGGTAGGTGAGCAGTACTTC
TRBJ1-1 once TRBV19 - CASKMAIVYTEAFF TGTGCCAGTAAAATGGCAATTGTATACACTGAAGCTTTCTTT
TRBJ1-6 once TRBV2 - CASGAVLTDSPLHF TGTGCCAGCGGAGCAGTTTTGACGGATTCACCCCTCCACTTT
TRBJ2-1 - TRBV11-2 TRBD2 CASSQLPGLGANEQFF TGTGCCAGCAGCCAACTCCCGGGACTAGGGGCCAATGAGCAGTTCTTC
TRBJ2-2 - TRBV13 - CASRSQVAGELFF TGTGCCAGCAGATCGCAGGTTGCCGGGGAGCTGTTTTTT
TRBJ2-1 few TRBV21-1 - CASSKIVTVLAGGNNEQFF TGTGCCAGCAGCAAAATTGTGACTGTGCTAGCAGGGGGAAACAATGAGCAGTTCTTC
TRBJ2-4 - TRBV15 TRBD1 CATSRTTGAAKNIQYF TGTGCCACCAGCAGAACTACAGGGGCCGCCAAAAACATTCAGTACTTC
TRBJ1-1 - TRBV6-5 - CASSYGGEEGVAFF TGTGCCAGCAGTTACGGAGGGGAAGAGGGTGTAGCTTTCTTT
TRBJ2-3 - TRBV29-1 - CSIQGWREEGTDTQYF TGCAGCATACAAGGGTGGAGGGAAGAAGGGACAGATACGCAGTATTTT
TRBJ2-3 - TRBV6-4 TRBD2 CASSRSGATDTQYF TGTGCCAGCAGTCGAAGCGGGGCCACAGATACGCAGTATTTT
TRBJ2-5 - TRBV3-1/TRBV3-2 TRBD2 CASSQGASGGASETQYF TGTGCCAGCAGCCAAGGAGCTAGCGGGGGGGCCTCAGAGACCCAGTACTTC
TRBJ2-4 - TRBV5-6 TRBD1 CASSFRQGQNIQYF TGTGCCAGCAGCTTCCGACAGGGACAAAACATTCAGTACTTC
TRBJ1-2 - TRBV4-2 - CASSQDRGRGYTF TGTGCCAGCAGCCAAGATAGGGGTCGGGGCTACACCTTC
TRBJ2-5 - TRBV19 TRBD1 CASRDERGQGRETQYF TGTGCCAGTAGGGACGAACGGGGACAGGGCCGGGAGACCCAGTACTTC
TRBJ2-1 - TRBV18 TRBD2 CASSPPTSDEQFF TGTGCCAGCTCACCACCGACTAGCGATGAGCAGTTCTTC
TRBJ2-5 - TRBV23-1 TRBD2 CASSQLAGEGETQYF TGCGCCAGCAGTCAATTAGCGGGGGAGGGAGAGACCCAGTACTTC
TRBJ2-5 few TRBV4-3 TRBD2 CASSQERGGQETQYF TGCGCCAGCAGCCAAGAGCGGGGGGGCCAAGAGACCCAGTACTTC
TRBJ1-5 once TRBV6-1 - CASSESVGQPQHF TGTGCCAGCAGTGAATCTGTCGGGCAGCCCCAGCATTTT
TRBJ1-4 - TRBV5-4 TRBD1 CASSMTDRLNEKLFF TGTGCCAGCAGCATGACGGACAGGCTTAATGAAAAACTGTTTTTT
TRBJ1-5 - TRBV29-1 TRBD1 CSGEYRGLRQPQHF TGCAGCGGAGAGTACAGGGGGCTCAGGCAGCCCCAGCATTTT
TRBJ2-3 - TRBV6-1 TRBD1 CASSDRGPTDTQYF TGTGCCAGCAGTGACAGGGGGCCCACAGATACGCAGTATTTT
TRBJ1-6 - TRBV7-2 TRBD1 CASSLDRGYSPLHF TGTGCCAGCAGCCTGGACAGGGGATATTCACCCCTCCACTTT
TRBJ2-1 - TRBV10-2 - CASSEWLAHNEQFF TGCGCCAGCAGTGAGTGGCTGGCACACAATGAGCAGTTCTTC
TRBJ1-6 - TRBV5-1 TRBD1 CASSPGQGGSPLHF TGCGCCAGCAGCCCCGGACAGGGAGGGTCACCCCTCCACTTT
TRBJ1-1 few TRBV19 TRBD1 CASSILAGGVGAFF TGTGCCAGTAGTATATTGGCAGGGGGAGTGGGTGCTTTCTTT
TRBJ1-4 - TRBV5-1 - CASSPGSGIEKLFF TGCGCCAGCAGCCCCGGGTCGGGGATTGAAAAACTGTTTTTT
TRBJ2-1 few TRBV7-2 TRBD1 CASSPGRQGTNEQFF TGTGCCAGCAGCCCCGGCCGACAGGGAACCAATGAGCAGTTCTTC
TRBJ2-1 - TRBV7-2 - CASSWDGGSYNEQFF TGTGCCAGCAGCTGGGACGGAGGGTCCTACAATGAGCAGTTCTTC
TRBJ2-3 - TRBV30 - CAWSGRGTHLGSPDTQYF TGTGCCTGGAGCGGGCGGGGAACTCACTTGGGTTCACCGGATACGCAGTATTTT
TRBJ1-2 - TRBV7-2 - CASSPAEAGRQGYTF TGTGCCAGCAGCCCAGCAGAGGCAGGGAGGCAAGGCTACACCTTC
TRBJ2-1 - TRBV12-3/TRBV12-4 - CASSFTGDEQFF TGTGCCAGCAGTTTCACGGGGGATGAGCAGTTCTTC
TRBJ1-1 - TRBV5-1 - CASSLGSSPEAFF TGCGCCAGCAGCTTGGGGAGCAGCCCGGAAGCTTTCTTT
TRBJ1-1 few TRBV11-3 TRBD1 CASSLDRAGEAFF TGTGCCAGCAGCTTGGACAGGGCTGGTGAAGCTTTCTTT
TRBJ2-7 - TRBV27 TRBD2 CASSISGGSYEQYF TGTGCCAGCAGTATTAGCGGGGGGTCCTACGAGCAGTACTTC
TRBJ1-1 - TRBV5-4 - CASSSVKGKNTEAFF TGTGCCAGCAGCTCCGTCAAGGGGAAGAACACTGAAGCTTTCTTT
TRBJ2-1 - TRBV21-1 - CASSKAADREQFF TGTGCCAGCAGCAAAGCTGCGGATCGTGAGCAGTTCTTC
TRBJ2-7 - TRBV2 - CASREIASYEQYF TGTGCCAGCAGGGAAATAGCATCCTACGAGCAGTACTTC
TRBJ2-1 - TRBV19 - CASSITRVSWQFF TGTGCCAGTAGTATAACCAGGGTCTCATGGCAGTTCTTC
TRBJ1-2 - TRBV29-1 TRBD1 CSVQGANYGYTF TGCAGCGTCCAGGGGGCCAACTATGGCTACACCTTC
TRBJ1-2 - TRBV10-3 TRBD1 CAISPGQGVSGYTF TGTGCCATCAGCCCGGGACAGGGGGTTAGTGGCTACACCTTC
TRBJ2-3 once TRBV9 - CASASGTPTDTQYF TGTGCCAGTGCCTCCGGGACTCCCACAGATACGCAGTATTTT
TRBJ2-2 once TRBV7-2 - CASNREPGELFF TGTGCCAGCAACAGGGAACCCGGGGAGCTGTTTTTT
TRBJ2-1 once TRBV5-4 - CASSPAAGLSYNEQFF TGTGCCAGCAGCCCCGCCGCGGGGCTGTCCTACAATGAGCAGTTCTTC
TRBJ2-6 - TRBV19 TRBD1 CATHRGTGGSGANVLTF TGTGCCACTCATCGTGGGACAGGGGGGTCTGGGGCCAACGTCCTGACTTTC
TRBJ2-7 - TRBV7-9 - CASSRGQDYEQYF TGTGCCAGCAGCCGCGGGCAAGACTACGAGCAGTACTTC
TRBJ1-2 - TRBV29-1 - CSAQSPGRDGYTF TGCAGCGCCCAATCGCCAGGGAGGGATGGCTACACCTTC
TRBJ2-1 - TRBV21-1 - CASSIPGTGVSGDEQFF TGTGCCAGCAGCATCCCCGGGACAGGGGTCTCCGGAGATGAGCAGTTCTTC
TRBJ2-7 - TRBV9 TRBD1 CASSDGPGQGFYEQYF TGTGCCAGCAGCGACGGCCCGGGACAGGGATTCTACGAGCAGTACTTC
TRBJ1-6 - TRBV30 - CAWEEPQGSYNSPLHF TGTGCCTGGGAAGAACCCCAGGGCTCCTATAATTCACCCCTCCACTTT